The present T cell receptor beta chain was sequenced within a study of Graves' ophthalmopathy and Graves' hyperthyroidism. V lost 0 bases and J lost 6, with 7 bases in between. Germline V CDR1 and CDR2: SGDLS, YYNGEE. The CDR3 is made up of 14 amino acids. The study amplified TCR beta CDR3 regions using RNA transcripts. Second-round multiplex PCR came after first-round RT-PCR with HTBI primers. TCRdb called the multiplex PCR reads again in MiXCR, with one record for every CDR3 protein. The sample shows more than 150,000 distinct CDR3 sequences, about 40% of them seen only once. The rearrangement joins TRBV9 to TRBJ1-6, with no clear D. This TCR was recovered from a middle-aged woman with Graves' ophthalmopathy. Sequencing was done on a sample of peripheral blood. This CDR3 reads CASSVEGFNSPLHF. The CDR3, as DNA: TGTGCCAGCAGCGTAGAAGGGTTTAATTCACCCCTCCACTTT. The whole variable domain, filled in from reference TRBV9 and TRBJ1-6, reads DSGVTQTPKHLITATGQRVTLRCSPRSGDLSVYWYQQSLDQGLQFLIQYYNGEERAKGNILERFSAQQFPDLHSELNLSSLELGDSALYFCASSVEGFNSPLHFGNGTRLTVT.